This T cell receptor (beta chain) is drawn from a study of blood T cells in healthy people across ages. Study-level information: About one barcoded beta molecule per two T cells was captured by template switching.

This clonotype was counted a few times. The antigen is unknown. Sample-barcoded 5' priming and a J-beta primer mix drove a second PCR of 7 to 11 cycles. TCRdb itself ran the 5' RACE reads through MiXCR, one entry per CDR3 protein. The table lists over 1,500,000 distinct CDR3 sequences, just under 50% of them singletons. Germline V gives CDR1 DFQATT, CDR2 SNEGSKA (reference sequence). This CDR3 comprises 15 residues. V shed 6 bases and J 2 bases; nucleotides not matched to a gene: 13. Study-level findings and limits: From one million sequenced T cells, diversity estimates were lower bounds. Both naive CD4+ cell counts and diversity were greater in long-lived donors than in aged donors.

The chain has TRBV20-1 and TRBJ2-7; TRBD1 agrees at 7 bases. The sequenced material came from blood. The receptor comes from a woman aged 40 to 55 in good health. CDR3 protein: CSAPTGAALPYEQYF. Written as DNA, the CDR3 is TGCAGTGCCCCAACAGGGGCCGCTCTCCCCTACGAGCAGTACTTC.